This T cell receptor (beta chain) was identified during a study of metastatic and nonmetastatic thyroid tumors (dated by TCRdb to 2019 to 2021). The study in broad terms: Repertoires were compared across peripheral blood and tumor or nodule tissue samples from malignant and benign thyroid patients. Study-wide findings and limitations: In both blood and tumor samples, malignant tumors were reported to have significantly higher TCR beta diversity than benign nodules.

Libraries came from PCR. Sequenced using an Illumina HiSeq 4000. High-throughput sequencing was used to profile the TCR beta-chain CDR3 region of every patient. The published analysis was carried out like this. A classifier to discriminate distant-metastatic papillary thyroid cancer patients was built from CDR3 differences across clinicopathological groups. The Shannon index was used to assess repertoire diversity, and the Morisita-Horn index was used to assess tumor-blood repertoire similarity. Using fastp trimming at Q25 and MiXCR clonotype assembly, TCRdb reanalyzed the public sequencing data and kept in-frame beta chains. The V and J calls were not made by the authors but by TCRdb's processing. The sample table lists 10,000 to 15,000 clones, 28% of them with a count of one. In total, the top ten clones hold over 9% of the sample. No patient had received any treatment before thyroid surgery. Patient clinical samples collected from about 2011 to 2018 were retrospectively analysed using T-cell receptor beta sequencing.

At least ten counts were recorded for this clone. It has no known antigen specificity. No clone much larger than this one lies a single base away; base qualities are absent. The germline V gene encodes CDR1 MGHDK and CDR2 SYGVNS. The CDR3, cysteine through phenylalanine, is 14 amino acids long. The sequence is cut down to CDR3 DNA, 42 bases in frame from base 1. The junction shows trimming of 1 base on V and 4 bases on J, plus 8 bases between the germline ends. The rearranged segments are TRBV25-1 and TRBJ1-5; the D gene cannot be resolved reliably. Sequenced sample: tumor tissue. The receptor comes from a female donor with papillary thyroid cancer or a benign thyroid nodule (not recorded which). Some clones in this sample may be carry-over from other donors' samples. The CDR3 reads CASSELYGNQPQHF. The bases are TGTGCCAGCAGTGAATTATACGGGAATCAGCCCCAGCATTTT.